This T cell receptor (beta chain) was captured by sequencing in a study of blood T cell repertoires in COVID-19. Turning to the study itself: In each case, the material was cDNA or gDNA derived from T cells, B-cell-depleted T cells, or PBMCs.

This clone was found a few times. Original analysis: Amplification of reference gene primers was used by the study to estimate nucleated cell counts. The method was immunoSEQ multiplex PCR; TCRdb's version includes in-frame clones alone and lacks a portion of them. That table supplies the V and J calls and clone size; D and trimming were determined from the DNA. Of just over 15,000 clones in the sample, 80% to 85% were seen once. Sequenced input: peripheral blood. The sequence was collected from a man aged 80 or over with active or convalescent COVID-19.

The CDR3, as DNA: TGTGCCAGCAGCTTGGGACAGGGGTTGAATGAGCAGTTCTTC. Its protein product is CASSLGQGLNEQFF. This sequence joins TRBV11-3 and TRBJ2-1; 10 nucleotides agree with TRBD1. Germline loops: CDR1 SGHNT, CDR2 YENEEA. The V and J ends lost 3 bases and 7 bases, in that order; junction bases with no gene match: 3. The CDR3 loop spans 14 amino acids.